This T cell receptor beta chain was captured in a study of vaccination effects on CD4 cells after COVID-19. Study-wide context: Everyone in the study got two shots of either the BNT162b2 or mRNA-1273 vaccine.

As for this clone: The target antigen is unknown.

Trimming stripped 0 bases from V and 0 bases from J, with 9 bases between. This CDR3 contains 15 residues. Germline V gene data show CDR1 as MNHEY and CDR2 as SVGAGI. Notes on the study in general: Early post-infection timepoints were absent, and convalescent patients were few.

Using viral peptide pools, the ViraFEST assay grew out antigen-specific CD4+ T cells prior to sequencing. With 9 to 11 days of culture completed, CD4+ T cells were isolated. All vaccine recipients tested negative for nucleocapsid antibodies and had never contracted SARS-CoV-2 infection. IL-2 at 8 to 10 IU/ml and peptides at about 9.2 ug/ml were added to cultured PBMC, a few million per well. Sequencing used immunoSEQ multiplex PCR; TCRdb keeps in-frame clones, though not all of them. There are about 70,000 clones in the sample; 80% occur only once, and over 9% lies in the top ten. The rearrangement links TRBV6-5 to TRBJ2-7, with D maybe TRBD1 (5 bases). Sequencing used CD4+ T cells from PBMCs cultured with SARS-CoV-2 spike peptides, obtained before COVID-19 vaccination. This sequence originates from a human donor who received a COVID-19 vaccine. The CDR3 is CASSYSGEGSYEQYV. CDR3 DNA: TGTGCCAGCAGTTACTCAGGGGAAGGCTCCTACGAGCAGTACGTC.